This T cell receptor beta chain was found in a study of blood T cells in healthy people across ages. About the research overall: Template switching recovered approximately one barcoded beta molecule for every two T cells. Whole-study findings and limits: Possibly confounding the expanded clonotype changes was the fact that donor CMV status was unknown. More naive CD4+ cells and higher diversity were found in long-lived than in aged donors.

A J-beta primer mix and a sample-barcoded 5' primer were used in a second PCR of about 7 to 12 cycles. A template-switch adaptor that had 12 random nucleotides put a tag on each cDNA molecule. TCRdb itself ran the 5' RACE reads through MiXCR, one entry per CDR3 protein. The table has 1.4 million or so distinct CDR3 sequences, approximately 42% seen once. Comment on this clonotype: The antigen is undetermined.

Germline assignment: CDR1 ENHRY and CDR2 SYGVKD. This CDR3 has 15 amino acids. The V gene end was trimmed by 3 bases and the J gene end by 7 bases; junction bases not matched to a gene: 6. V gene TRBV10-3 combines with J gene TRBJ2-1, with TRBD2 identical over 10 bases. The TCR originated in a woman aged 18-29 years in good health. The material sequenced was blood. The CDR3 DNA sequence: TGTGCCATCAGTGAAAGCGGGAGGGCCGGGAATGAGCAGTTCTTC. Its translation: CAISESGRAGNEQFF.